This entry concerns a single T cell receptor (beta chain). Authors' data handling: The authors estimated nucleated cell counts from reference gene primer amplification. Libraries were prepared by immunoSEQ multiplex PCR; TCRdb keeps only in-frame clonotypes and omits some of them. That table gives V, J and clone size, and the DNA gave D and trimming. The sample contains around 210,000 clones, about 90% of which appear only once. Germline CDR1 and CDR2: LNHDA and SQIVND (reference sequence). This CDR3 has 12 amino acids. J was trimmed by 10 bases and V by 9 bases; bases with no gene match: 6. The data derive from a study of blood T cell repertoires in COVID-19. Study at large: Acute and convalescent COVID-19 specimens originated in the United States, Italy and Spain. Sources were T cells, B-cell-depleted T cells, or PBMCs; the material itself was cDNA or gDNA.

The J gene is TRBJ1-6, the V gene TRBV19; 7 bases align to TRBD1. Source material: peripheral blood. The receptor was derived from a man aged 18 to 29 with active or convalescent COVID-19. CDR3 sequence (DNA): TGTGCCAGCGGGACAGCCCACTCACCCCTCCACTTT. Translation: CASGTAHSPLHF.